This TCR beta chain was documented in a study of shared clonotypes between healthy human individuals. This CDR3 comprises 13 residues. The J segment lost 2 bases and the V segment lost 7 bases, leaving 3 bases of the junction unmatched. Germline V CDR1 and CDR2: MNHNS, SASEGT. Sequencing used immunoSEQ multiplex PCR; TCRdb keeps in-frame clones, though not all of them. This sample has 2 million to 2.5 million clones, with approximately 96% found just once. The sequence was obtained from a man aged 18-30 years in good health. Sequenced: naive CD4+ T cells sorted from blood. Regarding subset: CD45RA+ positively selected. This sequence joins TRBV6-1 and TRBJ2-3; 7 positions agree with TRBD2. The CDR3, as DNA: TGTGCCAGCAACCGGGACTACACAGATACGCAGTATTTT. Encoded protein: CASNRDYTDTQYF.